This T cell receptor beta chain was found in a study of blood T cell repertoires in COVID-19. This CDR3 has 15 amino acids. J was trimmed by 3 bases and V by 4 bases; bases with no gene match: 9. In germline, CDR1 is SGHNT, CDR2 YYREEE (reference sequence). In the authors' workflow: By means of reference gene primer amplification, nucleated cell counts were estimated. TCRdb's table, derived via immunoSEQ multiplex PCR, lists solely in-frame clones and lacks some. That table furnishes V, J and clone size, whereas the DNA furnished D and trimming. The table has fewer than 90,000 clones, around nine tenths seen once; the top ten hold 1.9%.

The chain combines TRBV5-4 with TRBJ2-7; 8 nucleotides match TRBD2. The TCR originated in a woman at least 80 years old with active or convalescent COVID-19. Source material: peripheral blood. DNA for the CDR3: TGTGCCAGCAGCCCGACGGGAGGGACGAACTACGAGCAGTACTTC. Translating gives CASSPTGGTNYEQYF.